The 6 T cell receptor delta chains below were found in one sample sequenced in a study of gamma-delta T cells after stem cell transplantation. TCRdb fed the RT-PCR reads into CATT to redo clone calling. The data hold about 1,300 delta-chain clones, with approximately 5.2% observed a single time. Sequenced material: gamma-delta T cells. Every receptor here comes from a human donor. It is not recorded whose cells these are; they may come from a transplant donor.

In regard to this clone: This sequence may be a read error, since a much larger clone differs from it by one base. This sample includes further DNA sequences coding for the same CDR3. The chain is built from TRDV1 and TRDJ1; 9 bases agree with TRDD3. The CDR3 loop spans 17 amino acids. Germline V lookup: CDR1 TSWWSYY, CDR2 QGS. CDR3 bases: TGTGCTCTTGGAGTACTTCCAAGAGGGGGATACACCGATAAACTCATCTTC. This encodes CALGVLPRGGYTDKLIF.

This clone has only a few counts. The amino acid sequence in TCRdb belongs to a much larger clone and departs from this DNA's translation at residue 5, likely a sequencing read error; the sequence shown is translated from the DNA. The rearrangement links TRDV2 to TRDJ1; 8 positions agree with TRDD3. Unmatched junction bases numbered 14, after V lost 3 bases and J lost 0 bases. The CDR3 runs to 18 residues. The germline V gene has CDR1 GEAIGNYY and CDR2 EKD. The CDR3 coding sequence is TGTGCCTGTGACCTGGTACTGGGGGTGGAGGAATACACCGATAAACTCATCTTT. As protein: CACDLVLGVEEYTDKLIF.

A word on this clone: A much more abundant neighbour one base away suggests this may be a read error. This specimen includes other DNA sequences encoding the same CDR3. CDR3 sequence: CALGDPASPYNELGGPYTDKLIF. The CDR3 coding sequence is TGTGCTCTTGGGGACCCCGCCTCCCCCTACAACGAGCTGGGGGGCCCGTACACCGATAAACTCATCTTT. V gene TRDV1 combines with J gene TRDJ1; 7 nucleotides line up with TRDD3. V lost 3 bases, J lost 0 bases, and 28 bases stayed unmatched. Germline loops: CDR1 TSWWSYY, CDR2 QGS. The CDR3 extends over 23 amino acids.

By sample share, this clone is medium-sized. The J gene is TRDJ1, the V gene TRDV1, with TRDD3 matching 11 bases. This CDR3 has 22 residues. Germline V gene data show CDR1 as TSWWSYY and CDR2 as QGS. V was pared by 4 bases and J by 2 bases, with 24 bases of the junction left unmatched. CDR3 nucleotide sequence: TGTGCTCTTGGGGTTCCTCCTTCCTACCCCAACTGGGGGATAACGGGGACCGATAAACTCATCTTT. The encoded protein is CALGVPPSYPNWGITGTDKLIF.

Worth noting for this clone: It may be a read error: a sequence one base away is much more abundant. This chain's CDR3 is CALGELLKSTLLAGGYALYDKLIF. The CDR3 DNA sequence: TGTGCTCTTGGGGAACTACTTAAATCTACGCTCCTTGCTGGGGGATACGCATTATACGATAAACTCATCTTT. The chain employs TRDV1 and TRDJ1, with TRDD3 identical over 12 bases. V trimming: 0 bases; J trimming: 4 bases; junction bases outside the gene matches: 27. The germline V gene has CDR1 TSWWSYY and CDR2 QGS. The CDR3 sequence is 24 residues long.

Worth noting for this clone: The protein held in TCRdb is that of a much larger clone and does not match this DNA's translation at residue 12, likely because of a read error; the protein shown is translated from the DNA. The J gene is TRDJ1, the V gene TRDV1; perhaps TRDD3 as D (5 bases). The V gene lost 0 bases and the J gene lost 1 base, with 24 bases spanning the gap. The CDR3 loop spans 20 amino acids. Germline CDR1 TSWWSYY, CDR2 QGS. CDR3 nucleotides: TGTGCTCTTGGGGAACTAGGGTCCTCCAGCGGGAGATACCCCACCGATAAACTCATCTTT. Translation: CALGELGSSSGRYPTDKLIF.